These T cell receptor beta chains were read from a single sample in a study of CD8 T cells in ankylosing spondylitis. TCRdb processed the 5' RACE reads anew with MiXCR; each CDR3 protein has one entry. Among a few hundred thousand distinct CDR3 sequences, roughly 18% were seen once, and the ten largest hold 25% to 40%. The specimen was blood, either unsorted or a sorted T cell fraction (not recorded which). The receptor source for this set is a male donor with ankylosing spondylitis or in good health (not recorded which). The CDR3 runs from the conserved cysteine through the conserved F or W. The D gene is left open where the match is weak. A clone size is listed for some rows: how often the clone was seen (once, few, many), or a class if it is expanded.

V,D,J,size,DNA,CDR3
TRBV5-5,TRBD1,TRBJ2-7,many,TGTGCCAGCAGCGTCGGGACAGCCACCTACGAGCAGTACTTC,CASSVGTATYEQYF
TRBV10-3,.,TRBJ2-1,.,TGTGCCATCAGTCTTAGCGGCAGCTCCTACAATGAGCAGTTCTTC,CAISLSGSSYNEQFF
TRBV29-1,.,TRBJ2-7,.,TGCAGCGTTGAAACGGTACCCTACGAGCAGTACTTC,CSVETVPYEQYF
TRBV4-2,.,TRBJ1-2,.,TGTGCCAGCAGCCAAGCGGGGTTTGATGGCTACACCTTC,CASSQAGFDGYTF
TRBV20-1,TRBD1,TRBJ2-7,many,TGCAGTGCGACCGAGACAGGGGCCTACGAGCAGTACTTC,CSATETGAYEQYF
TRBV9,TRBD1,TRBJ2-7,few,TGTGCCAGCAGCCCGGGACAGGGTGCATCCTACGAGCAGTACTTC,CASSPGQGASYEQYF
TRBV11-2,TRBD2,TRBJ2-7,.,TGTGCCAGCAGCTTAGGTCTAGCGGAGGGGTACGAGCAGTACTTC,CASSLGLAEGYEQYF
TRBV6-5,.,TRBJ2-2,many,TGTGCCAGCAGTTACGGCCACACCGGGGAGCTGTTTTTT,CASSYGHTGELFF
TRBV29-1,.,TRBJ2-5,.,TGCAGCGTTGAAGATCTGGGGGTGACCCAGTACTTC,CSVEDLGVTQYF
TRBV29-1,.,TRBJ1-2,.,TGCAGCGCCGAAGACGTCGGCCTGAATTTTGGCTACACCTTC,CSAEDVGLNFGYTF
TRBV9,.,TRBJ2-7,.,TGTGCCAGCAGCGTAGGTTACAGGGAGTGGGAGCAGTACTTC,CASSVGYREWEQYF
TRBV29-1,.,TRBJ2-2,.,TGCAGCGTTGTTCGGACCGACACCGGGGAGCTGTTTTTT,CSVVRTDTGELFF
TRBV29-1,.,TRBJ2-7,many,TGCAGCTACCGGGACGGGACCTACGAGCAGTACTTC,CSYRDGTYEQYF
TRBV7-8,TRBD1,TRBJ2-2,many,TGTGCCAGCAGCTTCGACTATCGACAGGGATCGAACACCGGGGAGCTGTTTTTT,CASSFDYRQGSNTGELFF
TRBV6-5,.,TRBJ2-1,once,TGTGCCAGCAGTTACTCGACCAGGCAATCCTACAATGAGCAGTTCTTC,CASSYSTRQSYNEQFF
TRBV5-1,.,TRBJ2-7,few,TGCGCCAGCAGCTTGGATTCAGGGTTATCCTACGAGCAGTACTTC,CASSLDSGLSYEQYF
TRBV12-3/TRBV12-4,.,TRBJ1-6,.,TGTGCCAGCAGTTTTAGGCCGGATGGCAGGGGATATTCACCCCTCCACTTT,CASSFRPDGRGYSPLHF
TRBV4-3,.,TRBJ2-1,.,TGCGCCAGCAGCCAAGATCGAGCACTAGCAGAATACAATGAGCAGTTCTTC,CASSQDRALAEYNEQFF
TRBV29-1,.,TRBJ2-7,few,TGCAGCACGGGGACGGGTCCTTACGAGCAGTACTTC,CSTGTGPYEQYF
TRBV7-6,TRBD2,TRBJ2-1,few,TGTGCCAGCAGCTCCCGGGGGGGGGCGGGAGCTCCGAGCTCCTACAATGAGCAGTTCTTC,CASSSRGGAGAPSSYNEQFF
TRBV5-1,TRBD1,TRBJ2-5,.,TGCGCCAGCAGCTTCTTACAGGGGGCGGATGAGACCCAGTACTTC,CASSFLQGADETQYF
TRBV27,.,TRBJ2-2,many,TGTGCCAGCAGTTTTAATGGGGCCGGGGAGCTGTTTTTT,CASSFNGAGELFF